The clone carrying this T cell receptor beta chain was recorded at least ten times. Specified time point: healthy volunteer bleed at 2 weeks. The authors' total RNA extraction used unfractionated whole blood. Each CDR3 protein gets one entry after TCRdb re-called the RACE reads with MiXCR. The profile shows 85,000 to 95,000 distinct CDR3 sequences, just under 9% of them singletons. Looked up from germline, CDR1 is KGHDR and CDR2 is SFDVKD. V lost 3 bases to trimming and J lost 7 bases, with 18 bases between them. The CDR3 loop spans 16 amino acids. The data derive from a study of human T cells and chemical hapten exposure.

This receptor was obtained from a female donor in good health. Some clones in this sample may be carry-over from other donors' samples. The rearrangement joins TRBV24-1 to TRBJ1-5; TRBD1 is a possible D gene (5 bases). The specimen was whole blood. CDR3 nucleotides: TGTGCCACCAGTGATCCCTTTCAGGGAGGAGGCCAGCCCCAGCATTTT. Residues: CATSDPFQGGGQPQHF.